Shown below are 19 T cell receptor beta chains from a single sample sequenced in a study of T-cell reconstitution after alpha-beta-depleted transplantation in children. Unique molecular identifiers were used in preparing the TCRbeta library. TCRdb re-derived calls from the PCR reads in MiXCR, one entry per CDR3 protein. Among around 45,000 distinct CDR3 sequences listed, 50% to 55% were seen once. Sequenced material: peripheral blood, taken before TCRalphabeta/CD19-depleted stem cell transplant. The source is a boy under three years old with SCID, due to receive a stem cell transplant.

The genes are TRBV6-1 and TRBJ2-7; 12 bases agree with TRBD2. This CDR3 contains 15 residues. CDR1 is MNHNS, CDR2 SASEGT, per germline. V dropped 3 bases and J dropped 2; count of bases not matched to a gene: 2. CDR3 DNA: TGTGCCAGCAGTGATTGGACTAGCGGGACCTACGAGCAGTACTTC. This translates into CASSDWTSGTYEQYF.

The genes are TRBV4-3 and TRBJ1-1; TRBD1 might be the D (6 bases). CDR3 length equals 15 residues. Germline V CDR1 and CDR2: LGHNA, YSLEER. V was shortened by 0 bases and J by 6 bases, with 14 bases between the two germline ends. For the CDR3, the DNA is TGCGCCAGCAGCCAAGATCCCAACAGGGAGGCTGAAGCTTTCTTT. Translating gives CASSQDPNREAEAFF.

The chain links TRBV20-1 to TRBJ1-5; perhaps TRBD1 as D (6 bases). Trimming took 2 bases from V and 7 from J, leaving 9 bases between them. The CDR3 has 12 amino acids. Germline lookup yields CDR1 DFQATT and CDR2 SNEGSKA (reference sequence). CDR3: CSARPGDQPQHF. In nucleotides, the CDR3 is TGCAGTGCTAGACCAGGGGACCAGCCCCAGCATTTT.

On this clonotype: At one end, the junction sequence differs from germline, possibly due to a read error. The rearrangement uses TRBV4-2 and TRBJ2-5; D unclear. CDR1 is LGHNA and CDR2 is YNFKEQ in the germline V gene. This CDR3 spans 13 amino acids. DNA of the CDR3: TGTGCCAGCAGCCAAGATAAGGCCTCCCCCGCGGACTTC. As protein: CASSQDKASPADF.

This chain joins TRBV20-1 and TRBJ2-3; 7 bases match TRBD2. Germline loops: CDR1 DFQATT, CDR2 SNEGSKA (reference sequence). After removal of 3 bases from V and 0 bases from J, the junction contained 3 bases not matched to a gene. The CDR3 is 14 amino acids. CDR3 nucleotides: TGCAGTGCTAGGGCGGGGGATAGCACAGATACGCAGTATTTT. Protein product: CSARAGDSTDTQYF.

The rearrangement joins TRBV5-1 to TRBJ2-7; TRBD2 matches 14 bases. Per the germline V gene, CDR1 is SGHRS and CDR2 is YFSETQ. The CDR3 spans 17 residues. After removal of 3 bases from V and 0 bases from J, the junction contained 5 bases not matched to a gene. CDR3 nucleotides: TGCGCCAGCAGCTGGACTAGCGGGGGGCTAAGCTCCTACGAGCAGTACTTC. It codes for CASSWTSGGLSSYEQYF. Full variable domain (outside the CDR3, taken from reference TRBV5-1 and TRBJ2-7): KAGVTQTPRYLIKTRGQQVTLSCSPISGHRSVSWYQQTPGQGLQFLFEYFSETQRNKGNFPGRFSGRQFSNSRSEMNVSTLELGDSALYLCASSWTSGGLSSYEQYFGPGTRLTVT.

V usage is TRBV3-1 and J usage is TRBJ1-5; TRBD1 matches at 9 bases. Germline V gene sequence: CDR1 LGHDT, CDR2 YNNKEL (reference sequence). J was trimmed by 11 bases and V by 3 bases; bases with no gene match: 5. This CDR3 has 13 amino acids. CDR3 protein: CASSHGQGSTQHF. The CDR3 region has the DNA TGTGCCAGCAGCCACGGACAGGGGAGCACCCAGCATTTT.

V and J are TRBV5-1 and TRBJ1-1; D is perhaps TRBD1 (5 bases). Looked up from germline, CDR1 is SGHRS and CDR2 is YFSETQ. The ends were cut back, 7 bases at V and 10 bases at J, with 20 bases in the middle. This CDR3 is 13 amino acids long. The CDR3 region has the DNA TGCGCCAGCCGCCTATCGACAGTATCGGGAGCTTTCTTT. This gives the protein CASRLSTVSGAFF.

The chain has TRBV5-1 and TRBJ1-1; the D is unclear. The germline V gene has CDR1 SGHRS and CDR2 YFSETQ. Trimming shortened V by 7 bases and J by 4 bases, and 17 bases separated the two germline ends. The CDR3 runs to 14 residues. The CDR3 loop reads CASAGQGLGTEAFF. CDR3 sequence (DNA): TGCGCCAGCGCTGGCCAAGGGTTGGGCACTGAAGCTTTCTTT.

The V call is TRBV6-1, the J call TRBJ2-1, with 8 bases fitting TRBD2. Germline V gives CDR1 MNHNS, CDR2 SASEGT. The CDR3 has 15 residues. The trim removed 4 bases at V and 5 bases at J, leaving 7 bases unmatched. CDR3 residues: CASSGIAGTHNEQFF. The DNA for the CDR3 is TGTGCCAGCAGTGGAATAGCGGGGACCCACAATGAGCAGTTCTTC.

This clonotype appeared a few times. V usage is TRBV10-3 and J usage is TRBJ2-1; 7 bases are a match to TRBD1. The V segment lost 4 bases and the J segment 8 bases; nucleotides outside the gene matches: 8. CDR1 and CDR2 (germline): ENHRY, SYGVKD. This CDR3 region has 14 residues. CDR3 region: CAISGYRGADEQFF. In nucleotides, the CDR3 is TGTGCCATCAGTGGCTACAGGGGAGCTGATGAGCAGTTCTTC.

The sample holds many counts of this clonotype. The chain couples TRBV15 to TRBJ1-6, with 7 positions matching TRBD1. The germline V gene encodes CDR1 LNHNV and CDR2 YYDKDF (reference sequence). J gave up 10 bases and V 8 bases, and 8 bases lay outside the gene matches. This CDR3 spans 13 amino acids. CDR3 bases: TGTGCCACCTGGAAAGGGGGCAACTCACCCCTCCACTTT. This codes for CATWKGGNSPLHF.

This clonotype was seen a handful of times. The gene calls are TRBV6-4 and TRBJ2-1; 8 bases are shared with TRBD1. V trimming: 5 bases; J trimming: 0 bases; junction bases outside the gene matches: 3. CDR3 length: 15 residues. The germline CDR1 and CDR2 sequences are MRHNA and SNTAGT. CDR3 loop: CASSPGTGSYNEQFF. CDR3 nucleotides: TGTGCCAGCAGTCCCGGGACAGGCTCCTACAATGAGCAGTTCTTC.

This chain connects TRBV12-5 to TRBJ1-2; 8 bases are a match to TRBD1. CDR1 is LGHNT and CDR2 is FRNRAP in the germline V gene. This CDR3 is built from 13 residues. V lost 7 bases to trimming and J lost 4 bases; unmatched junction nucleotides: 5. The CDR3 spells CASATGGGYGYTF. In DNA, the CDR3 is TGTGCTAGTGCCACAGGGGGGGGCTATGGCTACACCTTC.

This clonotype was seen ten or more times. V is TRBV12-3 or TRBV12-4 and J is TRBJ1-2, with D unresolved. V was cut by 4 bases and J by 2 bases, with 2 bases left in between. The CDR3 loop spans 11 amino acids. CDR3 DNA sequence: TGTGCCAGCAGTTCCAACTATGGCTACACCTTC. It codes for CASSSNYGYTF.

This chain uses TRBV4-2 with TRBJ2-7, with D perhaps matching TRBD2 (6 bases). This CDR3 is built from 14 residues. Trimming shortened V by 0 bases and J by 7 bases, and 13 bases separated the two germline ends. Germline CDR1 and CDR2: LGHNA and YNFKEQ. The CDR3 nucleotides are TGTGCCAGCAGCCAAGAGGCCCCGGGGAGGGAGCAGTACTTC. Its translation: CASSQEAPGREQYF.

This clonotype was counted only a few times. The rearrangement links TRBV4-3 to TRBJ2-7, with D perhaps TRBD1 or TRBD2 (6 bases each). The CDR3 consists of 15 residues. Looked up from germline, CDR1 is LGHNA and CDR2 is YSLEER. The V end was cut by 0 bases, the J end by 2 bases, with 11 bases between. Here the CDR3 DNA reads TGCGCCAGCAGCCAAGATGAGGGGGGTCCCTACGAGCAGTACTTC. Its protein product is CASSQDEGGPYEQYF.

In this sample, this clonotype turned up a few times. The rearrangement links TRBV24-1 to TRBJ1-1; no clear D gene. CDR3 size: 13 residues. CDR1 is KGHDR, CDR2 SFDVKD, per germline. Trimming shortened V by 4 bases and J by 6 bases, and 11 bases separated the two germline ends. As DNA, the CDR3 is TGTGCCACCAGTGACCCCAGAGCGGCTGAAGCTTTCTTT. Translation: CATSDPRAAEAFF.

The CDR3 loop is CASSFNRDNEQFF. The CDR3 region has the DNA TGCGCCAGCAGCTTCAACAGGGACAATGAGCAGTTCTTC. The chain joins TRBV5-1 to TRBJ2-1; a weak D match, TRBD1 (6 bases). CDR1 SGHRS and CDR2 YFSETQ come from the germline V gene. The V and J ends lost 2 bases and 5 bases respectively, with 8 bases between them. The CDR3 runs to 13 residues.